This record looks at one TCR beta chain sequence and its context. The antigen is undetermined. The sample belongs to a study of Ad26.COV2.S vaccination and SARS-CoV-2 variants. Study outcomes and limitations: Reported findings describe substantial breadth in spike-specific CD8+ and CD4+ T cell responses following vaccination. Placebo recipients showed lower spike-specific TCR breadth than vaccinees.

Data came from immunoSEQ multiplex PCR; TCRdb stores just in-frame clones and leaves some out. This table has under 150,000 clones, 86% appearing once. The V gene's germline CDR1 is SGHRS and CDR2 YFSETQ. The CDR3 contains 14 residues. V shed 6 bases and J shed 7 bases, with 18 bases lying between them. The sample was peripheral blood, taken after recovery from COVID-19. The sequence was collected from a human donor who had recovered from COVID-19. V is TRBV5-1 and J is TRBJ2-3, with D tentatively TRBD1 (6 bases). CDR3 nucleotide sequence: TGCGCCAGCATGTGGGGCAGGGGTGGGAATACGCAGTATTTT. This sequence encodes CASMWGRGGNTQYF.